The T cell receptor beta chain described here comes from a study of technical replicates of blood from a handful of donors. Trimming cost V 1 base and J 1 base, with 7 bases left between them. Germline CDR1 reads SEHNR; CDR2 reads FQNEAQ (reference sequence). The CDR3 is made up of 14 amino acids. This table comes from immunoSEQ multiplex PCR, and its TCRdb copy is limited to in-frame clones, with some not included. The table includes 75,000 to 90,000 clones, 85% to 95% detected once. This TCR derives from a human donor in good health. This chain uses TRBV7-9 with TRBJ2-5; D unclear. Sequencing was carried out using T cells isolated from PBMCs. The DNA for the CDR3 is TGTGCCAGCAGCTTAGGCACAGCCCAAGAGACCCAGTACTTC. It specifies CASSLGTAQETQYF.